This T cell receptor beta chain was captured in a study of T cells after yellow fever vaccination (dated by TCRdb to about 2019). Study-level background: The SMART-Seq v4 Ultra Low Input RNA kit was used to prepare libraries from fractions with low cell numbers. Bulk TCR alpha and beta repertoires were sequenced longitudinally to track T-cell clones before and after primary and booster YFV17D yellow fever vaccination. Two healthy male donors, one aged 18 to 30 and one aged 30 to 40 years, made up the cohort. Blood was collected at multiple timepoints before and after primary and secondary immunization, and bulk PBMC replicates and cell subsets were isolated. Findings and caveats that apply to the study as a whole: After the booster, most of the clones that had expanded following primary vaccination were detected again (roughly 96% of CD4 and 80% to 90% of CD8), which suggests that memory was broadly maintained. Computational filtering was required because FACS-sorted repertoires could contain abundant contaminating clonotypes from the bulk population. A small fraction of clonotypes appeared in both the CD4 and CD8 compartments, likely as a result of convergent recombination. Compared with the primary T-cell response, the secondary T-cell response was weaker but faster, peaking on day 5 rather than day 15. Because only a couple of donors were included in the study, the extent to which the findings can be generalized is limited.

The sample's treatment or condition label is to be understood as: live attenuated yellow fever vaccine strain. A standard Ficoll-Paque protocol was used to isolate PBMCs from peripheral blood. Dynabeads CD4 and CD8 positive selection kits were used to isolate CD4 and CD8 T-cell fractions. TriZol was used to extract RNA from bulk PBMCs, CD4 and CD8 fractions, and dextramer-positive and dextramer-negative fractions. In the germline V gene (reference sequence), CDR1 corresponds to MNHEY and CDR2 to SMNVEV. V is cut by 6 bases and J by 3 bases, and the space between the germline ends is 15 bases. From the cysteine through the phenylalanine, the CDR3 covers 14 amino acids. The DNA shown is the 42-base CDR3, in frame from base 1. This clonotype was observed many times. The antigen this receptor binds is unknown. Base quality data are lacking; no much larger clone is found one base away. TCR cDNA was made using 5'RACE template switching, a step that added a universal primer site and unique molecular identifiers. Priming for cDNA synthesis came from both the TCR alpha and TCR beta constant segments. Library amplification used two PCR steps, and the second PCR step added sample barcodes and sequencing adapters. Sequencing of libraries was done on Illumina HiSeq 2500 (2x100 bp) or NovaSeq (2x150 bp). Processing in the source paper ran as follows. Demultiplexing of reads and collapsing into UMI consensus sequences were performed with MIGEC, and V(D)J alignment was carried out with MiXCR. Using edgeR on replicate PBMC samples, clonotypes were called vaccine-responding if FDR was below 0.01 and the log2 fold change was above 5 up to day 15. CD4 or CD8 identity was assigned to each bulk clonotype according to whether the clonotype was present at higher abundance in the sequenced CD4 repertoire or the sequenced CD8 repertoire. In TCRdb, the public reads were trimmed at Q25 with fastp and aligned with MiXCR, with productive beta chains retained. Rows with a matching CDR3 protein are joined into one entry that keeps the most common DNA and genes. What appears here as the V and J calls and clone size reflects TCRdb's work, not the paper's. Present in this sample are 200,000 or so distinct CDR3 sequences, 5.5% to 8.5% of which were seen just once. The ten largest clones take up 1% to 1.2% of the sample.

Sequencing used CD4+ T cells sorted from PBMCs, obtained on the day of the yellow fever booster vaccination. The receptor was isolated from a man aged 25 to 40 who received the YFV17D yellow fever vaccine. The chain employs TRBV27 and TRBJ2-7; TRBD1 is perhaps the D gene, given 6 matching bases. In nucleotide form, the sequence is TGTGCCAGCAGCCGACGTACAGGGAACTACGAGCAGTACTTC. Translated, it reads CASSRRTGNYEQYF.